This TCR beta chain emerged from a study of PD-1 blockade in classical Hodgkin lymphoma. At the level of the study: Nivolumab was administered to patients intravenously at 3 mg/kg every 2 weeks. General observations from the study: CD4+ TCR diversity rose significantly by C4D1, and CD8+ TCR diversity did not. Newly diagnosed patients were said to have less baseline TCR diversity than healthy donors did. Complete responders entered with baseline diversity on par with newly diagnosed patients, the results showed.

Worth noting for this clone: The antigen remains unidentified. Distinct nucleotide sequences in the sample also encode this CDR3.

V was pared by 9 bases and J by 2 bases, with 7 bases between. In germline, CDR1 is SEHNR, CDR2 FQNEAQ (reference sequence). The CDR3 totals 11 residues. Clones were read by immunoSEQ multiplex PCR, and TCRdb kept only the in-frame ones, dropping some. The sample records about 64,000 clones, 91% being singletons. The time point denotes: cycle 4 day 1 (C4D1), after more than 5 weeks of nivolumab. All trial patients relapsed after autologous stem cell transplantation. This chain uses TRBV7-9 with TRBJ1-2, with D unclear. This TCR came from a human donor with classical Hodgkin lymphoma. Specimen: peripheral blood mononuclear cells (PBMCs), collected before the fourth cycle of nivolumab. In DNA, the CDR3 is TGTGCCAGTGCCAGGAACTATGGCTACACCTTC. This sequence encodes CASARNYGYTF.